A single sample gave rise to the 18 T cell receptor beta chains below, sequenced in a study of T-cell memory formation after mild COVID-19. TCRdb recomputed calls from the 5' RACE reads with MiXCR, one row per CDR3 protein. Of approximately 210,000 distinct CDR3 sequences in the sample, about 27% were seen once. The sample was PBMCs or a T cell subset sorted from them (not recorded which). Source of these receptors: an adult woman who had mild COVID-19 (a few samples of this study predate the infection). Cell type and time point are not known.

This chain joins TRBV15 and TRBJ2-5; 9 bases map to TRBD1. Germline V gene lookup returns CDR1 LNHNV and CDR2 YYDKDF (reference sequence). V gave up 3 bases and J gave up 4 bases; unmatched junction bases: 6. The CDR3 is made up of 15 amino acids. CDR3 nucleotides: TGTGCCACCAGCAGGAGGACAGGGGTCGGAGAGACCCAGTACTTC. Protein: CATSRRTGVGETQYF.

This clonotype was seen more than once but under ten times. The chain uses TRBV18 and TRBJ1-2, with D unclear. The ends were cut back, 5 bases at V and 6 bases at J, with 10 bases in the middle. This CDR3 is 12 amino acids long. The V gene's germline CDR1 is KGHSH and CDR2 LQKENI. Here the CDR3 DNA reads TGTGCCAGCTCATCCCAGGTAGATGGCTACACCTTC. Its translation is CASSSQVDGYTF.

This clonotype was detected a few times. V gene TRBV20-1 combines with J gene TRBJ1-5; 7 bases line up with TRBD1. Germline values: CDR1 DFQATT, CDR2 SNEGSKA (reference sequence). This CDR3 region has 13 residues. The ends lost 4 bases at V and 4 bases at J; junction bases unmatched: 4. CDR3 nucleotide sequence: TGCAGTGCTATGCCGACAGGGAATCAGCCCCAGCATTTT. This sequence encodes CSAMPTGNQPQHF.

This clonotype turned up a few times. V gene TRBV25-1 combines with J gene TRBJ1-2; D gene ambiguous. The germline V gene has CDR1 MGHDK and CDR2 SYGVNS. This CDR3 has 14 residues. Trimming removed 8 bases at V and 0 bases at J, with 13 bases between. CDR3 nucleotide sequence: TGTGCCAGCCTAAAACACCCAGCTAACTATGGCTACACCTTC. Translation gives CASLKHPANYGYTF.

The chain has TRBV20-1 and TRBJ1-1; D is ambiguous. The CDR3 consists of 13 residues. In germline, CDR1 is DFQATT, CDR2 SNEGSKA (reference sequence). V lost 2 bases, J lost 2 bases, and 9 bases lay in between. This chain's CDR3 is CSARCDTNTEAFF. The CDR3 DNA reads TGCAGTGCTAGATGCGACACAAACACTGAAGCTTTCTTT.

This clonotype showed up just a few times. The V call is TRBV7-7, the J call TRBJ2-5, with D possibly called TRBD1 or TRBD2 (5 bases each). CDR1 and CDR2 from the germline V gene are SSHAT and FNYEAQ (reference sequence). CDR3 size: 15 residues. Trimming pared 5 bases from V and 1 base from J, leaving 14 bases between. In DNA form, the CDR3 reads TGTGCCAGCAGCCCAGGGCGACTACTCCAAGAGACCCAGTACTTC. Translation gives CASSPGRLLQETQYF. The whole variable domain, filled in from reference TRBV7-7 and TRBJ2-5, reads GAGVSQSPRYKVTKRGQDVTLRCDPISSHATLYWYQQALGQGPEFLTYFNYEAQPDKSGLPSDRFSAERPEGSISTLTIQRTEQRDSAMYRCASSPGRLLQETQYFGPGTRLLVL.

This clonotype was counted at least ten times. A read error may account for a junction end that differs from germline. DNA of the CDR3: TGTGCCAGCAGCTTGGGACAGGGAACCTACAATGAGCAGTTCTTC. Its protein is CASSLGQGTYNEQFF. The rearrangement joins TRBV5-1 to TRBJ2-1, with 9 nucleotides matching TRBD1. Germline CDR1 reads SGHRS; CDR2 reads YFSETQ. CDR3 length: 15 amino acids. The full variable domain, in which reference TRBV5-1 and TRBJ2-1 provide the parts outside the CDR3, is KAGVTQTPRYLIKTRGQQVTLSCSPISGHRSVSWYQQTPGQGLQFLFEYFSETQRNKGNFPGRFSGRQFSNSRSEMNVSTLELGDSALYLCASSLGQGTYNEQFFGPGTRLTVL.

This rearrangement joins TRBV4-2 to TRBJ2-1; D is unresolved. CDR3 length equals 15 residues. The germline gives CDR1 LGHNA, CDR2 YNFKEQ. Trimming took 2 bases from V and 7 from J, leaving 15 bases between them. Here the CDR3 reads CASSQSARSKNEQFF. In DNA, the CDR3 is TGTGCCAGCAGCCAATCGGCAAGGAGTAAGAATGAGCAGTTCTTC.

The chain combines TRBV20-1 with TRBJ2-7; 10 nucleotides line up with TRBD1. This CDR3 has 13 amino acids. The germline V gene encodes CDR1 DFQATT and CDR2 SNEGSKA (reference sequence). Losses at the gene ends were 6 bases for V and 5 bases for J; bases not matched to a gene: 7. CDR3 coding DNA: TGCAGTGCGCCCGGGACAGGGGTCCACGAGCAGTACTTC. Its protein product is CSAPGTGVHEQYF.

This clonotype was counted a few times. V is TRBV29-1 and J is TRBJ2-7; D is possibly TRBD1 (6 bases). Germline V lookup: CDR1 SQVTM, CDR2 ANQGSEA. Trimming cost V 7 bases and J 7 bases, with 20 bases left between them. This CDR3 contains 13 residues. CDR3 sequence (DNA): TGCAGCGCCCGATCGGCAGGGGTGGGGGAGCAGTACTTC. Translation gives CSARSAGVGEQYF.

This clonotype was seen a few times. The chain combines TRBV5-1 with TRBJ1-1; D remains ambiguous. Deletions cut 5 bases from V and 4 bases from J, with 15 bases between. Germline V gene sequence: CDR1 SGHRS, CDR2 YFSETQ. This CDR3 is 14 amino acids long. CDR3 sequence: CASREGLGITEAFF. CDR3 bases: TGCGCCAGCAGGGAGGGTCTGGGCATCACTGAAGCTTTCTTT.

Concerning this clonotype: At one of its ends the junction is not consistent with the germline gene, which may arise from a read error. The chain is built from TRBV13 and TRBJ2-7; 7 positions match TRBD2. There are 15 residues in the CDR3. Germline assignment: CDR1 PRHDT and CDR2 FYEKMQ (reference sequence). CDR3 in amino acids: CAGSLRSYGRGEQYF. The CDR3, as DNA: TGTGCCGGCAGCTTAAGGTCGTATGGGAGGGGCGAGCAGTACTTC.

The chain has TRBV18 and TRBJ2-1, with 8 bases that match TRBD2. Germline trimming cut 1 base from V and 5 bases from J; bases unmatched to any gene: 10. The CDR3 sequence is 17 residues long. The germline V gene encodes CDR1 KGHSH and CDR2 LQKENI. The CDR3 region is CASSPRSGSGEDNEQFF. The CDR3 coding sequence is TGTGCCAGCTCACCACGGAGCGGGAGCGGTGAGGACAATGAGCAGTTCTTC.

A few counts support this clonotype. This chain uses TRBV6-1 with TRBJ1-1, with a possible D match to TRBD1 (5 bases). Per the germline V gene, CDR1 is MNHNS and CDR2 is SASEGT. Trimming pared 3 bases from V and 1 base from J, leaving 6 bases between. The CDR3 loop spans 13 amino acids. The chain's CDR3 is CASSETENTEAFF. CDR3 in DNA: TGTGCCAGCAGTGAGACAGAGAACACTGAAGCTTTCTTT.

In the case of this clonotype: An end of the junction differs from the germline gene, which may be a read error. The chain links TRBV9 to TRBJ1-5; D gene uncertain. Germline V gives CDR1 SGDLS, CDR2 YYNGEE. This CDR3 is 16 amino acids long. Here the CDR3 reads CASSVGSEYSNQPKHF. For the CDR3, the DNA is TGTGCCAGCAGCGTAGGTTCAGAATATAGCAATCAGCCCAAGCATTTT.

The chain carries TRBV7-2 and TRBJ2-3; 10 bases align to TRBD2. Germline CDR1 reads SGHTA; CDR2 reads FQGNSA. V lost 5 bases to trimming and J lost 3 bases; unmatched junction nucleotides: 5. CDR3 size: 15 residues. The CDR3 region is CASSPGLAITDTQYF. The CDR3 DNA reads TGTGCCAGCAGCCCGGGACTAGCGATAACAGATACGCAGTATTTT.

This clonotype was counted a few times. V and J are TRBV7-3 and TRBJ1-2; 10 bases align to TRBD1. There are 15 residues in the CDR3. The V segment lost 6 bases and the J segment 5 bases; nucleotides outside the gene matches: 9. Germline lookup yields CDR1 SGHTA and CDR2 FQGTGA. CDR3: CASSQDRGWVYGYTF. The CDR3 DNA reads TGTGCCAGCAGTCAGGACAGGGGGTGGGTGTATGGCTACACCTTC. Full variable domain (outside the CDR3, taken from reference TRBV7-3 and TRBJ1-2): GAGVSQTPSNKVTEKGKYVELRCDPISGHTALYWYRQSLGQGPEFLIYFQGTGAADDSGLPNDRFFAVRPEGSVSTLKIQRTERGDSAVYLCASSQDRGWVYGYTFGSGTRLTVV.

This chain joins TRBV5-1 and TRBJ1-4; D possibly corresponds to TRBD1 (5 bases). This CDR3 is 15 amino acids long. Germline lookup yields CDR1 SGHRS and CDR2 YFSETQ. V lost 3 bases and J 6 bases, leaving 15 bases between the germline ends. CDR3 region: CASSSSGYGDEKLFF. CDR3 sequence (DNA): TGCGCCAGCAGCTCCTCAGGGTACGGCGATGAAAAACTGTTTTTT.